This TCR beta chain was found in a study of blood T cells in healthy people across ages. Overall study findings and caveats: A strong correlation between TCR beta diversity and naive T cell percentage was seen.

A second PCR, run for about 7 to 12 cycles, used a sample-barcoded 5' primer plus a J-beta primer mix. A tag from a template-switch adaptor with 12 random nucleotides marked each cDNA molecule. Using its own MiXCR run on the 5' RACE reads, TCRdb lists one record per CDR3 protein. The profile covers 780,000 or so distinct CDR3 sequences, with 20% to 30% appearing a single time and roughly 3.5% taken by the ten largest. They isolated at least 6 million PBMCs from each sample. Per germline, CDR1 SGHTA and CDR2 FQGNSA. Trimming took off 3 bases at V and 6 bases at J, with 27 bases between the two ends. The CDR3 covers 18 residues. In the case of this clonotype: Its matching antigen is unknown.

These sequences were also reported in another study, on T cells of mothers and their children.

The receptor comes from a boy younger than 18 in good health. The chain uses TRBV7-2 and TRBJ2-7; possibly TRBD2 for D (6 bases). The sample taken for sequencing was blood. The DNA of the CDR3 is TGTGCCAGCAGCTTGTCCCCGGAACGGACTACCATGAGGGTCGAGCAGTACTTC. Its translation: CASSLSPERTTMRVEQYF. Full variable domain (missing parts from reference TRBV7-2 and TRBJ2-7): GAGVSQSPSNKVTEKGKDVELRCDPISGHTALYWYRQSLGQGLEFLIYFQGNSAPDKSGLPSDRFSAERTGGSVSTLTIQRTQQEDSAVYLCASSLSPERTTMRVEQYFGPGTRLTVT.